These 2 T cell receptor beta chains were all obtained from the same sample, sequenced in a study of blood T cell repertoires in COVID-19 (dated by TCRdb to the early 2020s). The library was built by means of the immunoSEQ multiplex PCR assay. What TCRdb holds here is the immuneACCESS table cut down to in-frame rearrangements. Part of the clones is not present; checked against another copy, under half of the missing clones reflect an unresolved V gene, and the others are unexplained. This sample is represented by about 63,000 clones; around four fifths of them were singletons. Of the sample, approximately 12% is held by the ten largest clones. Sequencing used peripheral blood. The receptor source for this set is a human donor in a cohort sampled during active COVID-19.

A remark on this clone: Other DNA variants within this sample encode the same CDR3. The rearrangement links TRBV12-3 or TRBV12-4 to TRBJ2-7, with 9 bases fitting TRBD1. Unmatched junction bases numbered 4, after V lost 6 bases and J lost 4 bases. There are 13 residues in the CDR3. The CDR3 here is CASSLGQGYEQYF. As DNA, the CDR3 is TGTGCCAGCAGCCTGGGACAGGGTTACGAGCAGTACTTC.

This sequence joins TRBV7-2 and TRBJ2-1, with 14 positions matching TRBD2. J lost 9 bases, V lost 4 bases, and 8 bases had no gene match. The CDR3 consists of 16 residues. Germline-derived CDR1 and CDR2 are SGHTA and FQGNSA. The CDR3: CASSWSRLAGGSEQFF. The DNA for the CDR3 is TGTGCCAGCAGCTGGAGCCGACTAGCGGGAGGGTCTGAGCAGTTCTTC. Based on the CDR3 plus reference TRBV7-2 and TRBJ2-1, the full variable domain is GAGVSQSPSNKVTEKGKDVELRCDPISGHTALYWYRQSLGQGLEFLIYFQGNSAPDKSGLPSDRFSAERTGGSVSTLTIQRTQQEDSAVYLCASSWSRLAGGSEQFFGPGTRLTVL.